Sequencing of this T cell receptor beta chain was carried out in a study of response to subunit inactivated influenza vaccine. TCRdb reprocessed the RT-PCR reads via MiXCR and lists one record per CDR3 protein. The sample contains 560,000 or so distinct CDR3 sequences, around 8% of which appear only once. This clonotype has just a few counts. No antigen is known for it. Study-level findings and limits: After each seasonal influenza vaccination, few new T cells are recruited, the authors suggested.

The CDR3 contains 14 residues. The junction had 10 bases not matched to a gene; V was cut back by 5 bases and J by 4 bases. From germline, CDR1 is DFQATT and CDR2 SNEGSKA (reference sequence). Sample: PBMCs from blood, taken approximately 25 months after vaccination. The TCR was taken from a man between 50 and 69 years old who received an inactivated influenza vaccine. The chain is built from TRBV20-1 and TRBJ2-5, with 7 bases aligning to TRBD1. CDR3 loop: CSAATGSGRETQYF. CDR3 nucleotides: TGCAGTGCTGCGACAGGGAGTGGTAGAGAGACCCAGTACTTC.